Listed below are T cell receptor beta chains from one sample, sequenced in a study of regulatory T cells in long-lasting Graves disease. TCRdb re-derived calls from the multiplex PCR reads in MiXCR, one entry per CDR3 protein. The top ten hold approximately 35% of the sample, which has about 300,000 distinct CDR3 sequences, more than 15% seen once. The input for sequencing was peripheral blood mononuclear cells (PBMCs), taken at new diagnosis, from a patient treated with antithyroid drugs. The receptors originated from a female donor with Graves disease. Each CDR3 is given with its conserved first and last residue. The D gene is left open where the match is weak. The listing skips clone size in some rows; elsewhere it reads once, few, many or a size class.

D	size	J	V	DNA	CDR3
.	many	TRBJ2-5	TRBV5-1	TGCGCCAGCAGCCAAGGGAGCCAGCAGGAGACCCAGTACTTC	CASSQGSQQETQYF
TRBD2	many	TRBJ2-7	TRBV5-1	TGCGCCAGCAGCTTGGCACTAGCGGGAGTTGTCGAGCAGTACTTC	CASSLALAGVVEQYF
.	many	TRBJ2-3	TRBV5-5	TGTGCCAGCAGCCAGGCCCCCGGGACGCACACAGATACGCAGTATTTT	CASSQAPGTHTDTQYF
.	few	TRBJ1-4	TRBV28	TGTGCCAGCAGTTTCCGGGACGCAACTAATGAAAAACTGTTTTTT	CASSFRDATNEKLFF
TRBD2	.	TRBJ2-1	TRBV7-8	TGTGCCAGCAGCCTCGGGGGATGGGGACTAGCGGCCTACAATGAGCAGTTCTTC	CASSLGGWGLAAYNEQFF
TRBD1	few	TRBJ2-6	TRBV9	TGTGCCAGCAGCCCCCGAGGGCTGCCGGGACAGAGATCAGCTGGGGCCAACGTCCTGACTTTC	CASSPRGLPGQRSAGANVLTF
.	.	TRBJ2-1	TRBV28	TGTGCCAGCAGTTCGACCGACAGGCGGGATGAGCAGTTCTTC	CASSSTDRRDEQFF
TRBD1	many	TRBJ2-4	TRBV11-2	TGCGCCAGCAGCTTGGCAGGGACAGGGATAGCCAAAAACATTCAGTACTTC	CASSLAGTGIAKNIQYF
.	.	TRBJ2-7	TRBV24-1	TGTGCCACCAGTGAACAGGACCCTCTGAAGCAGTACTTC	CATSEQDPLKQYF
.	many	TRBJ2-7	TRBV7-9	TGTGCCAGCAGCCCCGCGAACAGGGCCTACGAGCAGTACTTC	CASSPANRAYEQYF
.	.	TRBJ1-2	TRBV5-6	TGTGCCAGCAGCTTGGGAGGGGAAGGCTACACCTTC	CASSLGGEGYTF
.	many	TRBJ2-7	TRBV18	TGTGCCAGCTCACCGGGGGGCGAGCAGTACTTC	CASSPGGEQYF